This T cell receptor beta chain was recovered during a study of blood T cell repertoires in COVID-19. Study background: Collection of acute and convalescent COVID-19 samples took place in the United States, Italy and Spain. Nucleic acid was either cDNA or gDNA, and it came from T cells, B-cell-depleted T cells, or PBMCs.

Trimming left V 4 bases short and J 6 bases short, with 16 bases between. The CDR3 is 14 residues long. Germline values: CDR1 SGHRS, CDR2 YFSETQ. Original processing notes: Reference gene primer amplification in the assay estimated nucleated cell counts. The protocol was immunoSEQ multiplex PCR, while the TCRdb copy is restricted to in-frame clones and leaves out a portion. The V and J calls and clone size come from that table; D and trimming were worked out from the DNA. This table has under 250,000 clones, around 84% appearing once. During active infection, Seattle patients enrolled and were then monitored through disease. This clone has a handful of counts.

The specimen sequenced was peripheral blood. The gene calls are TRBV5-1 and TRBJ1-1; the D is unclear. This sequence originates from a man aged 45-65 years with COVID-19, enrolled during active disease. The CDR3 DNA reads TGCGCCAGCAGCCTCGGATACTCCGAGGCTGAAGCTTTCTTT. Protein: CASSLGYSEAEAFF.